Detailed here is one T cell receptor beta chain. The target of this receptor is not known. Per-base quality was not reported, and no clone a single base away is much larger than it. This sample is part of a study of blood T cells in healthy people across ages (dated by TCRdb to between 2015 and 2016). Looking at the study overall: In model experiments, roughly one uniquely barcoded TCR beta cDNA molecule per two T cells was captured by template switching. To track age-related changes in TCR beta repertoire diversity, the study relied on deep sequencing normalized with unique cDNA molecular identifiers. The donors were divided into four age groups: young (average around 16 years), middle-aged (approximately 41), aged (approximately 62) and long-lived (roughly 88). Using the same blood draw, the study looked at two additional independent replicas of 1 million unique cDNA reads for two donors, one aged 18 to 29 and the other aged 80 or older.

Systemically healthy Caucasian individuals from Russia, around 39 in total and aged about 6 to 90 years, were included as donors. About 10 milliliters of peripheral blood were drawn from each donor into EDTA-treated Vacutainer tubes. Ficoll-Paque density-gradient centrifugation was used to isolate PBMCs, with at least 6.5 million per sample. Total RNA, at least 6 micrograms per sample, was extracted from PBMCs with Trizol reagent. The percentages of naive CD45RAhigh/CD27high T cells were determined by flow cytometry on a PBMC aliquot from every donor. The study at large found these results: Estimates of total diversity based on one million sequenced T cells were considered lower bounds and underestimates. Because profiling used bulk unsorted PBMCs, naive and antigen-experienced compartments could not be compared conclusively. Observed TCR beta diversity per million T cells fell roughly linearly with age, and a significant reduction was already apparent by age around 39. Compared with the aged group, more naive CD4+ T cells, fewer expanded clones and increased TCR diversity were shown by the long-lived group, suggesting age selection. A strong correlation was found between observed TCR beta diversity and the percentage of naive T cells measured by flow cytometry. The CMV infection status of donors was not known, potentially confounding age-related changes in expanded clonotypes.

The CDR3 measures 17 amino acids from cysteine to phenylalanine. CDR3 DNA is the only sequence kept; it has 51 bases, read in frame from the first base. Unmatched junction bases come to 9, with V trimmed by 4 bases and J by 1 base. From a lookup of the germline V gene, CDR1 and CDR2 are SGHRS and YFSETQ. Preparation of the library involved 5' RACE. Sequencer: Illumina HiSeq 2500. A second PCR of roughly 7 to 11 cycles was performed with a sample-barcoded 5' primer and a J-beta primer mix. Each TCR beta cDNA molecule received a unique molecular identifier from a template-switch 5' adaptor carrying 12 random nucleotides. At least 3 million CDR3-containing paired-end reads were obtained from each sample. All of the RNA was converted into first-strand cDNA using the Mint cDNA synthesis kit, with a TRBC-specific oligonucleotide serving as the primer. After uracil-DNA glycosylase treatment, a first 18-cycle PCR used universal primers M1SS and BC2_uni_R on all cDNA. For the original study's pipeline: For normalization, 1 million high-quality reads, each with a distinct molecular identifier, were randomly selected from each sample. Instead of being binned into consensus sequences, reads with shared molecular identifiers were discarded. MiTCR, set to a Q25 quality threshold and the strictest error-elimination algorithm, was used for CDR3 identification, clonotype clustering and error correction. A nonparametric unseen species model with Euler transformation was used to estimate lower-bound total TCR beta diversity. TCRdb reworked the public reads: Q25 trimming with fastp, MiXCR clone assembly, productive beta chains retained. Records with the same CDR3 protein are collapsed into one entry carrying the most frequent genes and DNA. For this entry, the V and J calls and clone size follow TCRdb and not the study's own pipeline. The sample contains fewer than 600,000 distinct CDR3 sequences, about 29% of them found a single time. Jointly, the top ten make up roughly 3.5% of the sample.

This sample also appeared in a second study, on T cells of mothers and their children. The other study reports the following: Nine systemically healthy Caucasian individuals served as donors, namely three mothers together with their six children. cDNA synthesis used all of the extracted RNA, with around 1.4 ug of RNA in each 15 ul reaction. In the second PCR, sample barcodes and 2-4 random nucleotides were introduced via the M1S primer. Over 8.5 million TCR beta CDR3 reads came from each mother, compared with a few million reads from each child. Thymic selection shapes the output of TCR recombination in a similar way in related and unrelated pairs, and inherited differences have a minor effect. Normalized repertoire overlap in related mother-child pairs was always slightly higher than in unrelated mother-child pairs, but the difference was never significant. Persistent microchimeric T cell clones were not detected, at a sensitivity of 95 to 100 clones per million clonotypes. To look for features that set related mother-child pairs apart from unrelated individuals, the researchers ran deep NGS to compare the TCR beta repertoires of mothers and children. The mean age was 40 +/- 4 years for the mothers and about 12 +/- 4 years for the children. After adapter ligation was performed with NEBNext reagents, the libraries were sequenced on an Illumina HiSeq 2000 with 100+100 nt paired-end reads. To avoid cross-contamination, the mother libraries and the child libraries were prepared a month apart and sequenced in separate runs. Between 500,000 and 2,000,000 distinct TCR beta clonotypes were identified per donor. Naive TCR beta clonotypes were estimated from low-frequency clonotypes matched to each donor's FACS-determined naive share, without sorting.

Input material: blood. This chain is built from TRBV5-1 and TRBJ2-5, and TRBD2 aligns with 11 junction nucleotides. This receptor was taken from a boy younger than 10 in good health. CDR3 loop: CASSQGGTSGSQETQYF. The sequenced DNA is TGCGCCAGCAGCCAGGGTGGGACTAGCGGATCCCAAGAGACCCAGTACTTC. With the rest looked up from the reference TRBV5-1 and TRBJ2-5 genes rather than sequenced, the full variable domain is KAGVTQTPRYLIKTRGQQVTLSCSPISGHRSVSWYQQTPGQGLQFLFEYFSETQRNKGNFPGRFSGRQFSNSRSEMNVSTLELGDSALYLCASSQGGTSGSQETQYFGPGTRLLVL.